This TCR beta chain is drawn from a study of T cell clones after liver transplantation. Turning to the study itself: Post-transplant blood was tracked for graft-donor-reactive T cell clones identified in a pre-transplant mixed lymphocyte reaction. As an antigen-independent comparator, third-party-reactive TCRbeta sequences came from pre-transplant mixed lymphocyte reactions. Until 12-24 months post-transplant, subjects got standard immunosuppression and no induction. Study-level findings and limits: Graft donor-reactive T cells may have migrated into the graft rather than being deleted.

The repertoire was sequenced with immunoSEQ multiplex PCR; TCRdb's copy has only in-frame clones and lacks some. The sample contains under 55,000 clones, more than 70% of which appear only once. The J segment lost 5 bases and the V segment lost 6 bases, leaving 10 bases of the junction unmatched. This CDR3 region has 15 residues. Germline V gene sequence: CDR1 MNHNS, CDR2 SASEGT. As to this clone: Its antigen is undetermined.

The sample in question was CD4+ T cells from blood, obtained 24 months after liver transplant. The receptor was derived from a human patient who received a liver transplant. Some of these T cells may belong to the graft donor. This chain connects TRBV6-1 to TRBJ1-1; 9 bases line up with TRBD1. This chain's CDR3 is CASRGQGFIGTEAFF. The CDR3 nucleotides read TGTGCCAGCAGGGGACAGGGATTCATTGGGACTGAAGCTTTCTTT.